A single T cell receptor beta chain is shown here with its context. CDR1 is SGHVS, CDR2 FNYEAQ, per germline. The CDR3 is 16 amino acids. The V gene lost 5 bases and the J gene lost 6 bases, with 17 bases spanning the gap. Using immunoSEQ multiplex PCR, the repertoire was profiled, and TCRdb retains in-frame clones only, with some absent. There are about 180,000 clones in the sample; about four fifths occur only once, and about 14% lies in the top ten. This sample stems from a study of blood T cell repertoires in COVID-19. About the research overall: Specimens from acute and convalescent COVID-19 originated in the United States, Italy and Spain. Nucleic acid was either cDNA or gDNA, and it came from T cells, B-cell-depleted T cells, or PBMCs.

This clonotype was obtained from a man aged 18 to 29 with active or convalescent COVID-19. V is TRBV7-6 and J is TRBJ1-6, with D possibly TRBD1 on 5 matching bases. The sample consisted of peripheral blood. CDR3 coding DNA: TGTGCCAGCAGCCCGGGACTCAAGAGGAGTAATTCACCCCTCCACTTT. This translates into CASSPGLKRSNSPLHF.